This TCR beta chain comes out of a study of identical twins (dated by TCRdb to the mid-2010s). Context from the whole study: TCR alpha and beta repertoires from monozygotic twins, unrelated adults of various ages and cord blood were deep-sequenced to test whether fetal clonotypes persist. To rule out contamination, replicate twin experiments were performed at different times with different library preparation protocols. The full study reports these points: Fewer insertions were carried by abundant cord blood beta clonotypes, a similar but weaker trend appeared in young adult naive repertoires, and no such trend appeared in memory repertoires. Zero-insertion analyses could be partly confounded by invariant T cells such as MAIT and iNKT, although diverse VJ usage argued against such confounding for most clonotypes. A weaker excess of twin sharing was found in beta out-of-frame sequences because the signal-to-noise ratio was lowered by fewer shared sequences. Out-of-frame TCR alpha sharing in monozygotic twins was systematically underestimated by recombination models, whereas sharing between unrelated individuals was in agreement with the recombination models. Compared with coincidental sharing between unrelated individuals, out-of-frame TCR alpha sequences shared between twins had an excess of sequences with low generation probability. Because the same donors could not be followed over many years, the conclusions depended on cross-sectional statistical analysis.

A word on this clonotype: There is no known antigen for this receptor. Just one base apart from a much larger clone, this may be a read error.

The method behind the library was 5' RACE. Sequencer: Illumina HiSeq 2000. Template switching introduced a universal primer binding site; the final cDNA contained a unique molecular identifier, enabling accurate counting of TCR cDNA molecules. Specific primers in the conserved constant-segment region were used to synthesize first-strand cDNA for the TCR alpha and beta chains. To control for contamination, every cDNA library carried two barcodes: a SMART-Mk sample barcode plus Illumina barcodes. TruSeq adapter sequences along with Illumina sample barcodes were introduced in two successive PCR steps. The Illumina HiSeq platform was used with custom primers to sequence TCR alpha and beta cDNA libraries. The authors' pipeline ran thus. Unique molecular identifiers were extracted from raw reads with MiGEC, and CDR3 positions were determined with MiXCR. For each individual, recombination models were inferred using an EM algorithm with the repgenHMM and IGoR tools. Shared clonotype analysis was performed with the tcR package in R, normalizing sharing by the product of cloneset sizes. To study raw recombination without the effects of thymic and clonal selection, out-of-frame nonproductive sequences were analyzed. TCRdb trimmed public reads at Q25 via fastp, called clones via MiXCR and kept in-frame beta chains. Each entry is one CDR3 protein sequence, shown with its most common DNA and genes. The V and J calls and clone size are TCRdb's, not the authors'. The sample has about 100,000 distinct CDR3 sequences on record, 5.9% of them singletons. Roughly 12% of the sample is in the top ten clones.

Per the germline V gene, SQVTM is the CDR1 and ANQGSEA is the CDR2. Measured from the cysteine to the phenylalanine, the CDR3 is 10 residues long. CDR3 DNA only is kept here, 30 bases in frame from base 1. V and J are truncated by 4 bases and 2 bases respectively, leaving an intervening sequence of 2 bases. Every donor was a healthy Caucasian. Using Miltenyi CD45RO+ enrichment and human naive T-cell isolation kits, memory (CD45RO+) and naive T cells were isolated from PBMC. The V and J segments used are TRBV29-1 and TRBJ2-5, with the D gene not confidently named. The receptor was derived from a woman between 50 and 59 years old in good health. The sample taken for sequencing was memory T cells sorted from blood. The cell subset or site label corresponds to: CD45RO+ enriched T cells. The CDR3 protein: CSVGQETQYF. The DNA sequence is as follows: TGCAGCGTTGGGCAAGAGACCCAGTACTTC.